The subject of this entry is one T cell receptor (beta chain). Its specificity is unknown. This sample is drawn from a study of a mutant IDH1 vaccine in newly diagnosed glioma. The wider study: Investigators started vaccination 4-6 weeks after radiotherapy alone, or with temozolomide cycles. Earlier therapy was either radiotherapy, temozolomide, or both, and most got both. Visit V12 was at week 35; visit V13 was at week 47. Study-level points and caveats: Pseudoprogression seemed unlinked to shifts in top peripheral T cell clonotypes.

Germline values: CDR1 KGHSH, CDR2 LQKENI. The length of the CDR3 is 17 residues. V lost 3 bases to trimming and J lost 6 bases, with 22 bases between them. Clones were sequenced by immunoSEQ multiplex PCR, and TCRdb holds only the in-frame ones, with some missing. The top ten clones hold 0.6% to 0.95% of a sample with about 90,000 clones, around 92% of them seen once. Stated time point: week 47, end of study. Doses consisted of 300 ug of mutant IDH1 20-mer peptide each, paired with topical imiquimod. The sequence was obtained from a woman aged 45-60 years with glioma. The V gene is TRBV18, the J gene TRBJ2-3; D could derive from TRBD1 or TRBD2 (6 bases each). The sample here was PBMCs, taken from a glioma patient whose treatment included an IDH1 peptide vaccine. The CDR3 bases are TGTGCCAGCTCACCGCAACGGGGGCCCTCGGCACTTGATACGCAGTATTTT. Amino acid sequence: CASSPQRGPSALDTQYF. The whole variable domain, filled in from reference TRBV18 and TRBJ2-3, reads NAGVMQNPRHLVRRRGQEARLRCSPMKGHSHVYWYRQLPEEGLKFMVYLQKENIIDESGMPKERFSAEFPKEGPSILRIQQVVRGDSAAYFCASSPQRGPSALDTQYFGPGTRLTVL.